The clone carrying this T cell receptor (beta chain) was detected many times. cDNA specific to TCR beta was made from 500 to 650 ng of total RNA, with a constant-region primer employed for priming. Construction of TCR beta libraries relied on three successive nested multiplex PCR rounds employing slightly modified ARM-PCR. TCRdb re-analysed the multiplex PCR reads in MiXCR, keeping a single row per CDR3 protein. Here the sample spans 48,000 or so distinct CDR3 sequences, about 80% being singletons. Unsorted bulk tissue of about 19-31 mg yielded co-extracted RNA and DNA. Each tumor had five separate regions sampled. These data belong to a study of tumor-infiltrating lymphocytes in primary liver carcinoma. Sequenced material: liver tumor tissue from sampling region 3. Subset indicated: tumor region T3, left-lateral pole. The clonotype was recovered from a man in his forties or fifties with primary liver carcinoma and hepatitis B virus infection.

The CDR3 bases are TGTGCCATCAGATCAGGACAGGGGACCTACAATGAGCAGTTCTTC. Residues: CAIRSGQGTYNEQFF. The chain uses TRBV10-3 and TRBJ2-1; 9 positions agree with TRBD1. Germline assignment: CDR1 ENHRY and CDR2 SYGVKD. This CDR3 region has 15 residues. Trimming took 6 bases from V and 2 from J; bases not matched to a gene: 5.